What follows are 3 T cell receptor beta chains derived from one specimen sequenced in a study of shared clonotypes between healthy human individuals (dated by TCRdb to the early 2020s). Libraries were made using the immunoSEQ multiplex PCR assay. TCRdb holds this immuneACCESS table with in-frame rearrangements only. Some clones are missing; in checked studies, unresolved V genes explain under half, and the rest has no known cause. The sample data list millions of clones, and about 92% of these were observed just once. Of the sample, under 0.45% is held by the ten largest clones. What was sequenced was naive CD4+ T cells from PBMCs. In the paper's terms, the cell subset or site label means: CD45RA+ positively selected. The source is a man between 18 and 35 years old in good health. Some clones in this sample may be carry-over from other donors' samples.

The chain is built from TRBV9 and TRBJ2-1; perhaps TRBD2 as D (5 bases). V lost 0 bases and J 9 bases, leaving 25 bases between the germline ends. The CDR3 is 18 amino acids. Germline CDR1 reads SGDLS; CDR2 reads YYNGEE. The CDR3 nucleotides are TGTGCCAGCAGCGTAGCTACGGCGGTAGCGAATCGTGGTAGTGAGCAGTTCTTC. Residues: CASSVATAVANRGSEQFF.

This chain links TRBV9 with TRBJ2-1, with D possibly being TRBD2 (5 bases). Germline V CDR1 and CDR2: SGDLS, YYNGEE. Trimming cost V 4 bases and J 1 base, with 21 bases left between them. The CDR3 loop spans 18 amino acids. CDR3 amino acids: CASSPRSPSGRSYNEQFF. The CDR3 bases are TGTGCCAGCAGCCCCCGTAGTCCCTCGGGAAGGTCCTACAATGAGCAGTTCTTC. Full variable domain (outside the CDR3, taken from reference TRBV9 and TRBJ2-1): DSGVTQTPKHLITATGQRVTLRCSPRSGDLSVYWYQQSLDQGLQFLIQYYNGEERAKGNILERFSAQQFPDLHSELNLSSLELGDSALYFCASSPRSPSGRSYNEQFFGPGTRLTVL.

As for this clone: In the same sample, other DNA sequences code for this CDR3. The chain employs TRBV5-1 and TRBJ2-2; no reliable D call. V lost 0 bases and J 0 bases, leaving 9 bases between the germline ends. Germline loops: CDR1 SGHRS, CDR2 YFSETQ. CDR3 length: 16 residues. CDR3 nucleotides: TGCGCCAGCAGCTTGGTACCAGGATCGAACACCGGGGAGCTGTTTTTT. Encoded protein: CASSLVPGSNTGELFF.